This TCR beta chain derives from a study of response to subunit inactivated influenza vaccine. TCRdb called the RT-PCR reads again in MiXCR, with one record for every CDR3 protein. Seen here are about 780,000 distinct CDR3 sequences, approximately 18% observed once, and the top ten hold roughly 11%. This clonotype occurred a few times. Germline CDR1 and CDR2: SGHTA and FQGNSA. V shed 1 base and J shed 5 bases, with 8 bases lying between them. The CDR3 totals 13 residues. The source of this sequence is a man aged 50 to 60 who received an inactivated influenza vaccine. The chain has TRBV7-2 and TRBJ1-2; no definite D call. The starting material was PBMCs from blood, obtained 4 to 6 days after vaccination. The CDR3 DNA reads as TGTGCCAGCAGCTTAGGTTCCCGGTATGGCTACACCTTC. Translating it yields CASSLGSRYGYTF.